Below are 30 T cell receptor beta chains sequenced from a single sample in a study of T cell responses to AZD1222 COVID-19 vaccine. Clones were read by immunoSEQ multiplex PCR, and TCRdb kept only the in-frame ones, dropping some. The sample includes 100,000 to 150,000 clones, about 93% of them seen just once. The material was peripheral blood, obtained on day 0 of AZD1222 vaccination. The source is an adult in good health.

The V call is TRBV5-6, the J call TRBJ2-1, with D perhaps matching TRBD1 (6 bases). This CDR3 has 16 residues. Germline V gives CDR1 SGHDT, CDR2 YYEEEE. The ends were cut back, 0 bases at V and 2 bases at J, with 12 bases in the middle. The CDR3 nucleotides are TGTGCCAGCAGCTTGGAGTGGCAGGGGACCTACAATGAGCAGTTCTTC. Amino acid sequence: CASSLEWQGTYNEQFF.

The chain employs TRBV27 and TRBJ1-2; no reliable D call. The CDR3 length is 15 residues. Germline CDR1 reads MNHEY; CDR2 reads SMNVEV (reference sequence). The V and J ends lost 5 bases and 6 bases respectively, with 19 bases between them. DNA of the CDR3: TGTGCCAGCAGTCCCCCTTCGCAAGGCCCGAATGGCTACACCTTC. It translates to CASSPPSQGPNGYTF.

The table lists this clone with a count of one. The chain combines TRBV5-1 with TRBJ1-1; D uncertain. Germline V gene sequence: CDR1 SGHRS, CDR2 YFSETQ. This CDR3 spans 13 amino acids. V lost 5 bases and J lost 4, with 12 bases in between. In DNA form, the CDR3 reads TGCGCCAGCAGTCCTGACGGTGGCACTGAAGCTTTCTTT. It translates to CASSPDGGTEAFF.

This clone was observed once. The chain has TRBV6-5 and TRBJ1-2; D uncertain. Trimming took off 5 bases at V and 4 bases at J, with 11 bases between the two ends. CDR1 MNHEY and CDR2 SVGAGI come from the germline V gene. The CDR3 totals 13 residues. CDR3 in DNA: TGTGCCAGCAGTCCCAGAGGAAGCTATGGCTACACCTTC. This gives the protein CASSPRGSYGYTF.

The rearrangement links TRBV9 to TRBJ1-2; 7 bases are shared with TRBD1. The length of the CDR3 is 15 residues. Germline V lookup: CDR1 SGDLS, CDR2 YYNGEE. The trim removed 3 bases at V and 0 bases at J, leaving 5 bases unmatched. CDR3 coding DNA: TGTGCCAGCAGCGCCCGACAGGGACCTAACTATGGCTACACCTTC. This sequence encodes CASSARQGPNYGYTF.

The chain has TRBV19 and TRBJ2-7; D may be TRBD1 or TRBD2 (5 bases each). The V and J ends lost 2 bases and 3 bases respectively, with 14 bases between them. Germline loops: CDR1 LNHDA, CDR2 SQIVND (reference sequence). This CDR3 has 15 amino acids. The CDR3 reads CASSISRKGSYEQYF. The DNA of the CDR3 is TGTGCCAGTAGTATATCCCGGAAGGGGAGCTACGAGCAGTACTTC.

This clone was seen only a few times. The gene calls are TRBV4-1 and TRBJ1-2, with D hard to call. The CDR3 length is 17 residues. Trimming shortened V by 3 bases and J by 5 bases, and 22 bases separated the two germline ends. Germline assignment: CDR1 MGHRA and CDR2 YSYEKL. Written as DNA, the CDR3 is TGCGCCAGCAGCCACCGAGAGGCTTTCGGGTTGGATTATGGCTACACCTTC. This translates into CASSHREAFGLDYGYTF.

The V call is TRBV27, the J call TRBJ2-7; weak D call: TRBD1 (6 bases). CDR1 is MNHEY, CDR2 SMNVEV, per germline (reference sequence). The CDR3 runs to 12 residues. Trimming stripped 3 bases from V and 5 bases from J, with 8 bases between. The CDR3 is CASSFGQNEQYF. The CDR3 coding sequence is TGTGCCAGCAGTTTTGGACAGAACGAGCAGTACTTC.

The table lists this clone with a count of one. The chain combines TRBV6-1 with TRBJ2-6, with D maybe TRBD1 (6 bases). In germline, CDR1 is MNHNS, CDR2 SASEGT. Deletions cut 3 bases from V and 1 base from J, with 10 bases between. The length of the CDR3 is 16 residues. The CDR3 protein is CASSETGKSGANVLTF. The CDR3 region has the DNA TGTGCCAGCAGTGAGACAGGAAAATCTGGGGCCAACGTCCTGACTTTC.

The V and J genes are TRBV4-3 and TRBJ1-6; D unclear. Germline V lookup: CDR1 LGHNA, CDR2 YSLEER. The CDR3 is 14 residues long. V lost 1 base and J 9 bases, leaving 10 bases between the germline ends. Here the CDR3 DNA reads TGCGCCAGCAGCCAAGGGAGGGTTGGTTCACCCCTCCACTTT. It translates to CASSQGRVGSPLHF.

This sequence joins TRBV10-2 and TRBJ1-5, with a possible D match to TRBD1 (6 bases). Germline V gene sequence: CDR1 WSHSY, CDR2 SAAADI. The CDR3 runs 13 residues. Trimming took off 7 bases at V and 1 base at J, with 8 bases between the two ends. The CDR3: CASTTGSNQPQHF. As DNA, the CDR3 is TGCGCCAGCACCACAGGGAGCAATCAGCCCCAGCATTTT.

The V and J genes are TRBV6-5 and TRBJ1-2; D is unclear. CDR3 size: 13 residues. V was trimmed by 0 bases and J by 8 bases, leaving 10 bases between them. Germline values: CDR1 MNHEY, CDR2 SVGAGI. The chain's CDR3 is CASSYSAGRGYTF. CDR3 DNA sequence: TGTGCCAGCAGTTACTCTGCAGGCCGGGGCTACACCTTC.

J is TRBJ2-7 and V is TRBV27; perhaps TRBD1 as D (5 bases). The CDR3 totals 16 residues. V was cut by 5 bases and J by 5 bases, with 22 bases left in between. The germline CDR1 and CDR2 sequences are MNHEY and SMNVEV (reference sequence). DNA of the CDR3: TGTGCCAGCAGTACGCCTTCCAGGGAAGCACGGAACGAGCAGTACTTC. As protein: CASSTPSREARNEQYF.

The CDR3 DNA reads as TGTGCCACCAGCAGATCTGGGGGGAACACCGGGGAGCTGTTTTTT. Translating it yields CATSRSGGNTGELFF. V usage is TRBV15 and J usage is TRBJ2-2; D is perhaps TRBD1 or TRBD2 (5 bases each). V lost 2 bases, J lost 1 base, and 8 bases lay in between. Germline-derived CDR1 and CDR2 are LNHNV and YYDKDF (reference sequence). The CDR3 loop spans 15 amino acids.

The chain combines TRBV7-8 with TRBJ1-5, with D uncertain. The CDR3 has 15 amino acids. Trimming cost V 0 bases and J 3 bases, with 9 bases left between them. Germline loops: CDR1 SGHVS, CDR2 FQNEAQ. The CDR3 loop reads CASSLAGNANQPQHF. The CDR3, as DNA: TGTGCCAGCAGCTTAGCAGGGAACGCCAATCAGCCCCAGCATTTT.

This clone has more than one count but fewer than ten. Written as DNA, the CDR3 is TGCGCCAGCAGTCCTAGCGATAACACCGGGGAGCTGTTTTTT. Residues: CASSPSDNTGELFF. V gene TRBV4-3 combines with J gene TRBJ2-2; maybe TRBD2 (6 bases). The length of the CDR3 is 14 residues. Per germline, CDR1 LGHNA and CDR2 YSLEER. Deletions cut 6 bases from V and 2 bases from J, with 10 bases between.

The chain joins TRBV19 to TRBJ2-7; TRBD1 matches at 10 bases. Per germline, CDR1 LNHDA and CDR2 SQIVND (reference sequence). V gave up 9 bases and J gave up 4 bases; unmatched junction bases: 6. This CDR3 has 13 amino acids. Here the CDR3 DNA reads TGTGCCAGCCGGGACAGGGGAATTTACGAGCAGTACTTC. It yields the protein CASRDRGIYEQYF.

The chain couples TRBV6-5 to TRBJ1-3, with TRBD1 matching 7 bases. The CDR3 loop spans 13 amino acids. Germline V gene sequence: CDR1 MNHEY, CDR2 SVGAGI. J was trimmed by 8 bases and V by 6 bases; bases with no gene match: 7. The CDR3 spells CASRIDRADTIYF. The CDR3, as DNA: TGTGCCAGCAGAATAGACAGGGCCGACACCATATATTTT.

In this sample, this clone turned up a few times. The chain uses TRBV4-2 and TRBJ1-3; 7 bases agree with TRBD1. CDR1 and CDR2 (germline): LGHNA, YNFKEQ. The V and J ends lost 0 bases and 0 bases, in that order; junction bases with no gene match: 17. This CDR3 is built from 21 residues. The CDR3 DNA reads TGTGCCAGCAGCCAAGAGGTTATAGGAGGGGGCCGTATTAGCTCTGGAAACACCATATATTTT. Translating it yields CASSQEVIGGGRISSGNTIYF.

The V call is TRBV5-4, the J call TRBJ1-1; D may be TRBD1 (5 bases). CDR3 length: 16 amino acids. Looked up from germline, CDR1 is SGHNT and CDR2 is YYREEE (reference sequence). The V gene lost 1 base and the J gene lost 4 bases, with 17 bases spanning the gap. The CDR3 bases are TGTGCCAGCAGCTTGCCCCATTCAGGGTCGGGCACTGAAGCTTTCTTT. Amino acids: CASSLPHSGSGTEAFF.

The chain uses TRBV18 and TRBJ2-5; 10 bases align to TRBD2. J was trimmed by 5 bases and V by 3 bases; bases with no gene match: 0. From germline, CDR1 is KGHSH and CDR2 LQKENI. CDR3 size: 13 residues. The CDR3 loop reads CASSPTSGETQYF. In DNA, the CDR3 is TGTGCCAGCTCACCGACTAGCGGGGAGACCCAGTACTTC. Looking up the rest from reference TRBV18 and TRBJ2-5 gives the full variable domain: NAGVMQNPRHLVRRRGQEARLRCSPMKGHSHVYWYRQLPEEGLKFMVYLQKENIIDESGMPKERFSAEFPKEGPSILRIQQVVRGDSAAYFCASSPTSGETQYFGPGTRLLVL.

The gene calls are TRBV27 and TRBJ2-3; D gene ambiguous. The CDR3 contains 14 residues. Germline CDR1 and CDR2: MNHEY and SMNVEV (reference sequence). The V gene lost 0 bases and the J gene lost 5 bases, with 9 bases spanning the gap. CDR3 DNA: TGTGCCAGCAGTTTATCGCGCATTCAAGATACGCAGTATTTT. Translating gives CASSLSRIQDTQYF.

The chain employs TRBV5-6 and TRBJ1-5; D not resolved. Trimming took 2 bases from V and 1 from J, leaving 10 bases between them. The CDR3 runs 15 residues. Germline CDR1 reads SGHDT; CDR2 reads YYEEEE. CDR3 sequence: CASSFLSGSNQPQHF. CDR3 in DNA: TGTGCCAGCAGCTTTTTATCGGGGAGCAATCAGCCCCAGCATTTT.

This clone has a handful of counts. The rearrangement joins TRBV3-1 (or the pseudogene TRBV3-2) to TRBJ2-7; the D is unclear. CDR3 size: 15 residues. V was pared by 4 bases and J by 4 bases, with 17 bases between. Germline V lookup: CDR1 LGHDT, CDR2 YNNKEL (reference sequence). CDR3 loop: CASSRPTHVRYEQYF. CDR3 DNA sequence: TGTGCCAGCAGCCGGCCGACACACGTCAGGTACGAGCAGTACTTC.

This rearrangement joins TRBV12-3 or TRBV12-4 to TRBJ1-5; D remains unclear. Trimming removed 6 bases from V and 6 bases from J, with 9 bases in between. This CDR3 has 12 amino acids. CDR3 sequence: CASSLMSQPQHF. The CDR3 coding sequence is TGTGCCAGCAGCCTCATGAGTCAGCCCCAGCATTTT.

V usage is TRBV5-1 and J usage is TRBJ2-3; TRBD1 matches 8 bases. Unmatched junction bases numbered 5, after V lost 0 bases and J lost 5 bases. The CDR3 runs 15 residues. CDR1 is SGHRS, CDR2 YFSETQ, per germline. The CDR3 DNA reads TGCGCCAGCAGCTTGGTTTCGACAGGGGAAGATACGCAGTATTTT. It encodes CASSLVSTGEDTQYF. The full variable domain, its missing parts supplied by reference TRBV5-1 and TRBJ2-3, is KAGVTQTPRYLIKTRGQQVTLSCSPISGHRSVSWYQQTPGQGLQFLFEYFSETQRNKGNFPGRFSGRQFSNSRSEMNVSTLELGDSALYLCASSLVSTGEDTQYFGPGTRLTVL.

The chain recombines TRBV28 with TRBJ2-1, with D perhaps matching TRBD1 or TRBD2 (5 bases each). Trimming stripped 3 bases from V and 4 bases from J, with 13 bases between. The CDR3 runs 15 residues. Germline V gives CDR1 MDHEN, CDR2 SYDVKM. In DNA form, the CDR3 reads TGTGCCAGCAGTTTCCCCGGGACCGAATACAATGAGCAGTTCTTC. This codes for CASSFPGTEYNEQFF.

J is TRBJ1-2 and V is TRBV28, with D possibly TRBD1 on 6 matching bases. The CDR3 spans 14 residues. Germline values: CDR1 MDHEN, CDR2 SYDVKM. V lost 4 bases and J 6 bases, leaving 15 bases between the germline ends. CDR3 nucleotides: TGTGCCAGCAGTTCTTACAGGGTAGAGGATGGCTACACCTTC. It is translated as CASSSYRVEDGYTF.

This clone has a handful of counts. The chain combines TRBV7-9 with TRBJ2-1, with TRBD1 matching over 7 bases. Germline trimming cut 4 bases from V and 10 bases from J; bases unmatched to any gene: 7. The germline V gene encodes CDR1 SEHNR and CDR2 FQNEAQ (reference sequence). The CDR3 runs to 13 residues. DNA for the CDR3: TGTGCCAGCAGCTACACAGGGGTAAGGGAGCAGTTCTTC. It specifies CASSYTGVREQFF.

This sequence joins TRBV6-1 and TRBJ2-4, with D tentatively TRBD2 (6 bases). With 3 bases removed from V and 7 bases from J, the gap between germline ends came to 10 bases. CDR3 length equals 13 residues. CDR1 is MNHNS, CDR2 SASEGT, per germline. Here the CDR3 reads CASSEGTGNIQYF. In DNA form, the CDR3 reads TGTGCCAGCAGTGAGGGGACTGGGAACATTCAGTACTTC.